Each of the 28 T cell receptor beta chains below was sequenced from the same sample in a study of blood T cell repertoires in COVID-19 (dated by TCRdb to 2020 to 2021). To prepare the library, the immunoSEQ multiplex PCR assay was applied. This immuneACCESS table, as held by TCRdb, lists in-frame sequences with V and J called but not all clones. Of the missing ones, under half trace to an unresolved V gene in checked studies; the others have no known cause. The sample table shows roughly 94,000 clones, and 84% are seen once. Together, the top ten hold around 25% of the sample. Sequencing used peripheral blood. Every receptor here comes from a man in his 60s with acute or convalescent COVID-19.

V and J are TRBV19 and TRBJ1-3; D is ambiguous. Trimming cost V 1 base and J 0 bases, with 7 bases left between them. The germline V gene has CDR1 LNHDA and CDR2 SQIVND (reference sequence). This CDR3 spans 15 amino acids. CDR3 nucleotide sequence: TGTGCCAGTAGTATAGCGGTAAACTCTGGAAACACCATATATTTT. Protein sequence: CASSIAVNSGNTIYF.

The chain is built from TRBV7-2 and TRBJ1-5; 8 bases fit TRBD1. This CDR3 contains 15 residues. Germline assignment: CDR1 SGHTA and CDR2 FQGNSA. The V segment lost 0 bases and the J segment 7 bases; nucleotides outside the gene matches: 5. The CDR3 here is CASSLATGVRQPQHF. CDR3 in DNA: TGTGCCAGCAGCTTAGCGACAGGGGTTCGACAGCCCCAGCATTTT.

The genes are TRBV19 and TRBJ2-3; 7 positions match TRBD1. The junction had 1 base not matched to a gene; V was cut back by 9 bases and J by 1 base. The CDR3 is made up of 12 amino acids. Germline V CDR1 and CDR2: LNHDA, SQIVND (reference sequence). The CDR3 sequence is CASGQGTDTQYF. DNA for the CDR3: TGTGCCAGCGGACAGGGCACAGATACGCAGTATTTT. Full variable domain (missing parts from reference TRBV19 and TRBJ2-3): DGGITQSPKYLFRKEGQNVTLSCEQNLNHDAMYWYRQDPGQGLRLIYYSQIVNDFQKGDIAEGYSVSREKKESFPLTVTSAQKNPTAFYLCASGQGTDTQYFGPGTRLTVL.

The chain uses TRBV4-3 and TRBJ1-1; 9 bases map to TRBD1. This CDR3 spans 19 amino acids. From germline, CDR1 is LGHNA and CDR2 YSLEER. V trimming: 0 bases; J trimming: 2 bases; junction bases outside the gene matches: 13. CDR3 bases: TGCGCCAGCAGCCAAGACCCAGCGGGACAGGGTATAGGTAACACTGAAGCTTTCTTT. This encodes CASSQDPAGQGIGNTEAFF.

This chain links TRBV28 with TRBJ1-2, with 7 bases fitting TRBD1. Trimming cost V 5 bases and J 4 bases; bases outside gene matches: 4. There are 13 residues in the CDR3. The V gene's germline CDR1 is MDHEN and CDR2 SYDVKM. The CDR3 sequence: CASSGGQPYGYTF. The CDR3 nucleotides are TGTGCCAGCAGTGGGGGACAGCCCTATGGCTACACCTTC.

The chain uses TRBV18 and TRBJ1-5; a possible D gene is TRBD1 (5 bases). The V gene lost 5 bases and the J gene lost 3 bases, with 8 bases spanning the gap. Germline V CDR1 and CDR2: KGHSH, LQKENI. The CDR3 spans 13 residues. CDR3 nucleotide sequence: TGTGCCAGCTCAAGCAGGGACAATCAGCCCCAGCATTTT. Translating gives CASSSRDNQPQHF.

The genes are TRBV28 and TRBJ2-6; D ambiguous. The V end lost 4 bases, the J end lost 0 bases, and 7 bases lay between the germline ends. The germline gives CDR1 MDHEN, CDR2 SYDVKM. CDR3 length: 15 amino acids. CDR3 nucleotides: TGTGCCAGCAGTTCCTCTCCCTCTGGGGCCAACGTCCTGACTTTC. Translated, it gives CASSSSPSGANVLTF. The full variable domain, completed using reference TRBV28 and TRBJ2-6, is DVKVTQSSRYLVKRTGEKVFLECVQDMDHENMFWYRQDPGLGLRLIYFSYDVKMKEKGDIPEGYSVSREKKERFSLILESASTNQTSMYLCASSSSPSGANVLTFGAGSRLTVL.

The genes are TRBV5-6 and TRBJ1-1, with 8 bases lining up with TRBD1. V lost 5 bases to trimming and J lost 2 bases; unmatched junction nucleotides: 5. Germline CDR1 is SGHDT and CDR2 is YYEEEE. The CDR3 consists of 14 residues. The CDR3 coding sequence is TGTGCCAGCAGAAGGACAGGGTTCAACACTGAAGCTTTCTTT. This gives the protein CASRRTGFNTEAFF.

The gene calls are TRBV27 and TRBJ2-2; the match to TRBD1 covers 8 bases. Germline V gene sequence: CDR1 MNHEY, CDR2 SMNVEV (reference sequence). This CDR3 region has 19 residues. V was clipped by 6 bases and J by 2 bases; unmatched bases: 17. CDR3 sequence (DNA): TGTGCCAGCAGACCATCGTTGGGACAGGCGGTCAGAAACACCGGGGAGCTGTTTTTT. Its translation is CASRPSLGQAVRNTGELFF.

This clone was found a few times. The CDR3 here is CASASGAHNSPLHF. CDR3 coding DNA: TGCGCCAGCGCGTCAGGGGCCCATAATTCACCCCTCCACTTT. The V and J genes are TRBV5-1 and TRBJ1-6; D might be TRBD1 (6 bases). Trimming stripped 7 bases from V and 5 bases from J, with 13 bases between. This CDR3 comprises 14 residues. Germline values: CDR1 SGHRS, CDR2 YFSETQ. Full variable domain (missing parts from reference TRBV5-1 and TRBJ1-6): KAGVTQTPRYLIKTRGQQVTLSCSPISGHRSVSWYQQTPGQGLQFLFEYFSETQRNKGNFPGRFSGRQFSNSRSEMNVSTLELGDSALYLCASASGAHNSPLHFGNGTRLTVT.

This clone was found once. The V and J genes are TRBV7-8 and TRBJ2-2; TRBD2 might be the D (5 bases). CDR1 and CDR2 (germline): SGHVS, FQNEAQ. The ends were cut back, 0 bases at V and 4 bases at J, with 9 bases in the middle. The length of the CDR3 is 15 residues. CDR3: CASSLATIGTGELFF. The CDR3 region has the DNA TGTGCCAGCAGCTTAGCGACTATCGGCACCGGGGAGCTGTTTTTT.

V usage is TRBV4-3 and J usage is TRBJ2-3, with 10 nucleotides matching TRBD2. The CDR3 is 17 amino acids. Germline values: CDR1 LGHNA, CDR2 YSLEER. Trimming at V came to 0 bases and at J to 1 base, leaving 4 bases not matched to a gene. The CDR3 DNA follows: TGCGCCAGCAGCCAAGACCTAGCGGGGGCCGGCACAGATACGCAGTATTTT. Residues: CASSQDLAGAGTDTQYF.

The rearrangement joins TRBV6-1 to TRBJ1-2; 8 bases are shared with TRBD1. The V and J ends lost 3 bases and 4 bases, in that order; junction bases with no gene match: 4. This CDR3 comprises 14 residues. From germline, CDR1 is MNHNS and CDR2 SASEGT. CDR3 DNA: TGTGCCAGCAGTGAGTCCAGGGGGCCCTATGGCTACACCTTC. Translation gives CASSESRGPYGYTF.

V usage is TRBV7-9 and J usage is TRBJ1-2; 8 bases match TRBD1. Losses at the gene ends were 4 bases for V and 3 bases for J; bases not matched to a gene: 10. This CDR3 is built from 16 residues. Germline assignment: CDR1 SEHNR and CDR2 FQNEAQ (reference sequence). This CDR3 is CASSSPRGRVDYGYTF. For the CDR3, the DNA is TGTGCCAGCAGCTCACCCAGGGGGCGGGTGGACTATGGCTACACCTTC.

The chain uses TRBV28 and TRBJ2-1; 9 bases fit TRBD2. After removal of 3 bases from V and 3 bases from J, the junction contained 3 bases not matched to a gene. The CDR3 totals 15 residues. CDR1 MDHEN and CDR2 SYDVKM come from the germline V gene. The CDR3 DNA sequence: TGTGCCAGCAGTTTGGCGCGGGGGGGCTACAATGAGCAGTTCTTC. Translation: CASSLARGGYNEQFF.

This clone was seen only once. The chain has TRBV4-2 and TRBJ1-6; D remains unclear. V shed 4 bases and J shed 5 bases, with 9 bases lying between them. Per germline, CDR1 LGHNA and CDR2 YNFKEQ. The CDR3 spans 14 residues. CDR3 DNA sequence: TGTGCCAGCAGCCGCAGTATCGATAATTCACCCCTCCACTTT. Its translation: CASSRSIDNSPLHF.

V and J are TRBV5-1 and TRBJ2-2; 10 bases line up with TRBD1. Trimming took 4 bases from V and 3 from J; bases not matched to a gene: 6. This CDR3 spans 16 amino acids. CDR1 is SGHRS and CDR2 is YFSETQ in the germline V gene. CDR3 region: CASSPGTGVYTGELFF. CDR3 nucleotide sequence: TGCGCCAGCAGCCCCGGGACAGGGGTTTACACCGGGGAGCTGTTTTTT.

The chain has TRBV5-1 and TRBJ1-1; no firm D call. V was shortened by 2 bases and J by 0 bases, with 11 bases between the two germline ends. The germline CDR1 and CDR2 sequences are SGHRS and YFSETQ. This CDR3 is built from 15 residues. The CDR3 reads CASSFTERLNTEAFF. The DNA for the CDR3 is TGCGCCAGCAGCTTTACGGAGAGGCTGAACACTGAAGCTTTCTTT.

This clone was detected a few times. The J gene is TRBJ1-1, the V gene TRBV18, with D perhaps TRBD1 (5 bases). Trimming cost V 2 bases and J 3 bases, with 13 bases left between them. The CDR3 covers 15 residues. CDR1 is KGHSH, CDR2 LQKENI, per germline. CDR3 sequence reads: CASSPSLAGDTEAFF. The DNA for the CDR3 is TGTGCCAGCTCACCAAGTCTGGCGGGGGACACTGAAGCTTTCTTT.

The V and J genes are TRBV30 and TRBJ1-3; D unresolved. Trimming took off 5 bases at V and 0 bases at J, with 8 bases between the two ends. CDR1 and CDR2 from the germline V gene are GTSNPN and SVGIG (reference sequence). CDR3 length equals 13 residues. This chain's CDR3 is CAWCGRSGNTIYF. CDR3 coding DNA: TGTGCCTGGTGCGGCCGCTCTGGAAACACCATATATTTT.

The rearrangement links TRBV6-5 to TRBJ2-3, with D possibly being TRBD1 (6 bases). The germline gives CDR1 MNHEY, CDR2 SVGAGI. The V end lost 7 bases, the J end lost 6 bases, and 11 bases lay between the germline ends. This CDR3 has 12 residues. In DNA form, the CDR3 reads TGTGCCAGCAAAGCCGACAGGGATACGCAGTATTTT. This sequence encodes CASKADRDTQYF.

This chain links TRBV6-9 with TRBJ2-7, with D perhaps TRBD2 (6 bases). Trimming removed 4 bases from V and 6 bases from J, with 16 bases in between. The CDR3 spans 14 residues. Germline CDR1 is MNHGY and CDR2 is SVAAGI. This chain's CDR3 is CASSCPCRDCEQYF. The CDR3 nucleotides are TGTGCCAGCAGTTGTCCATGTCGGGACTGCGAGCAGTACTTC.

The chain joins TRBV5-5 to TRBJ2-1, with 7 bases lining up with TRBD1. The CDR3 is 13 residues long. The V and J ends lost 4 bases and 9 bases, in that order; junction bases with no gene match: 7. CDR1 is SGHKS, CDR2 YYEKEE, per germline (reference sequence). CDR3 in amino acids: CASSTGQAGEQFF. CDR3 nucleotides: TGTGCCAGCAGCACCGGACAGGCAGGTGAGCAGTTCTTC.

The chain uses TRBV10-3 and TRBJ1-6; D is undetermined. The ends were cut back, 4 bases at V and 6 bases at J, with 10 bases in the middle. This CDR3 region has 14 residues. Per the germline V gene, CDR1 is ENHRY and CDR2 is SYGVKD. Here the CDR3 DNA reads TGTGCCATCAGTGTTAGGCGGATTAATTCACCCCTCCACTTT. Its protein product is CAISVRRINSPLHF.

The V and J genes are TRBV7-2 and TRBJ2-3; 12 bases match TRBD2. V was pared by 5 bases and J by 5 bases, with 11 bases of the junction left unmatched. The CDR3 is made up of 17 amino acids. Germline CDR1 SGHTA, CDR2 FQGNSA. The CDR3 reads CASSATLTSGGKDTQYF. CDR3 DNA sequence: TGTGCCAGCAGCGCCACTCTGACTAGCGGGGGTAAAGATACGCAGTATTTT. Full variable domain (outside the CDR3, taken from reference TRBV7-2 and TRBJ2-3): GAGVSQSPSNKVTEKGKDVELRCDPISGHTALYWYRQSLGQGLEFLIYFQGNSAPDKSGLPSDRFSAERTGGSVSTLTIQRTQQEDSAVYLCASSATLTSGGKDTQYFGPGTRLTVL.

The rearrangement joins TRBV3-1 (or the pseudogene TRBV3-2) to TRBJ2-1; 10 nucleotides agree with TRBD2. V dropped 1 base and J dropped 6; count of bases not matched to a gene: 3. In germline, CDR1 is LGHDT, CDR2 YNNKEL (reference sequence). CDR3 length: 15 amino acids. The CDR3 nucleotides read TGTGCCAGCAGCCAAGCTAGCGGGGGACTCAATGAGCAGTTCTTC. Its protein is CASSQASGGLNEQFF.

The chain carries TRBV2 and TRBJ2-5, with D maybe TRBD2 (5 bases). Trimming shortened V by 7 bases and J by 5 bases, and 11 bases separated the two germline ends. There are 12 residues in the CDR3. Looked up from germline, CDR1 is SNHLY and CDR2 is FYNNEI. CDR3 nucleotide sequence: TGTGCCAGCAACCGGGGTTCCGAGACCCAGTACTTC. Its protein product is CASNRGSETQYF. Full variable domain (rest looked up from reference TRBV2 and TRBJ2-5): EPEVTQTPSHQVTQMGQEVILRCVPISNHLYFYWYRQILGQKVEFLVSFYNNEISEKSEIFDDQFSVERPDGSNFTLKIRSTKLEDSAMYFCASNRGSETQYFGPGTRLLVL.

The chain carries TRBV3-1 (or the pseudogene TRBV3-2) and TRBJ1-4, with D possibly TRBD1 on 5 matching bases. Germline CDR1 reads LGHDT; CDR2 reads YNNKEL (reference sequence). The CDR3 runs 15 residues. V was pared by 4 bases and J by 7 bases, with 16 bases between. The CDR3 reads CASSLTGGGIEKLFF. As DNA, the CDR3 is TGTGCCAGCAGCCTCACGGGGGGAGGTATTGAAAAACTGTTTTTT.